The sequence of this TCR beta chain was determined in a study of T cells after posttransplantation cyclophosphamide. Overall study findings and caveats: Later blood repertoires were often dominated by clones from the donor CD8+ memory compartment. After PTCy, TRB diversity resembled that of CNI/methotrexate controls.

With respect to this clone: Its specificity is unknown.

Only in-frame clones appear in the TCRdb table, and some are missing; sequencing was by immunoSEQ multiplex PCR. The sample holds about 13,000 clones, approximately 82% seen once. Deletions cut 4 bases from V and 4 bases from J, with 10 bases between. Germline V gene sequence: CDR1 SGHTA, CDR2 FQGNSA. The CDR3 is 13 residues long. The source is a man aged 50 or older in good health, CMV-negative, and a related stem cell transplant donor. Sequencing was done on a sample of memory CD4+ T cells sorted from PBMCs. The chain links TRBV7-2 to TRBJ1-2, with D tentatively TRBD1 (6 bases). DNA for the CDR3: TGTGCCAGCAGCTCGGACAGACGCTATGGCTACACCTTC. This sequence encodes CASSSDRRYGYTF.